The source of this TCR beta chain is a study of T cell responses to AZD1222 COVID-19 vaccine. Using immunoSEQ multiplex PCR, the repertoire was profiled, and TCRdb retains in-frame clones only, with some absent. Of 130,000 to 150,000 clones in the sample, approximately 78% were seen once. Study-level findings and limits: Repertoire samples came only from after the peak T cell response. Only a handful of AZD1222 recipients were seropositive at baseline.

On this clone: Antigen: not known.

Germline values: CDR1 MNHEY, CDR2 SVGAGI. V lost 6 bases and J lost 4, with 11 bases in between. The CDR3 totals 13 residues. The chain links TRBV6-5 to TRBJ2-3, with D hard to call. The clonotype was recovered from an adult in good health. The material was peripheral blood, obtained on day 0 of MenACWY control vaccination. The CDR3 region has the DNA TGTGCCAGCAGGCCAAAGAGTCCAGATACGCAGTATTTT. It is translated as CASRPKSPDTQYF.